This record covers a single TCR beta chain. The data belong to a study of blood T cell repertoires in COVID-19. The table came from immunoSEQ multiplex PCR; TCRdb's copy has only in-frame clones and leaves some out. The table has about 190,000 clones, 60% to 85% seen once. Germline lookup yields CDR1 SGHVS and CDR2 FQNEAQ. Trimming removed 5 bases from V and 2 bases from J, with 9 bases in between. This CDR3 has 14 amino acids. The clonotype was recovered from a man aged 55 to 70 with active or convalescent COVID-19. The specimen sequenced was peripheral blood. The chain employs TRBV7-8 and TRBJ2-2, with D possibly matching TRBD2 (5 bases). The CDR3 spells CASSRGLNTGELFF. As DNA, the CDR3 is TGTGCCAGCAGCCGCGGACTTAACACCGGGGAGCTGTTTTTT.